This TCR beta chain came from a study of blood T cell repertoires in COVID-19. Turning to the study itself: Sites in the United States, Italy and Spain provided acute and convalescent COVID-19 samples.

The data were produced by immunoSEQ multiplex PCR, yet TCRdb's version contains in-frame clones alone and is incomplete. This table has 55,000 to 65,000 clones, 80% to 95% appearing once. Unmatched junction bases numbered 16, after V lost 3 bases and J lost 4 bases. This CDR3 contains 18 residues. Germline-derived CDR1 and CDR2 are KGHSH and LQKENI. Sequenced material: peripheral blood. This chain connects TRBV18 to TRBJ2-7; TRBD2 aligns across 9 bases. This TCR was recovered from a man in his 60s with acute or convalescent COVID-19. The CDR3 region has the DNA TGTGCCAGCTCACCGGACTGGAGGTATAGCGGGAGTTCGTACGAGCAGTACTTC. This sequence encodes CASSPDWRYSGSSYEQYF.